A selection of T cell receptor beta chains follows, all from one sample in a study of CD8+ T cells in alopecia areata. Here immunoSEQ multiplex PCR was the method, and the copy in TCRdb shows in-frame clones only, minus some. The sample records some 190,000 clones, approximately 51% being singletons. The material was CD8+ T cells sorted from blood, obtained around week 53, from a patient treated with tofacitinib. The origin of the receptors is a human donor with alopecia areata. CDR3s include the opening cysteine and the closing phenylalanine or tryptophan. A D gene is named only where the DNA matches it firmly. Rows may omit the clone size; those that give it use once, few, many or a size class.

TRBJ2-5 | - | - | TRBV13 | TGTGCCAGCAGCTTTGAACTACAAGAGACCCAGTACTTC | CASSFELQETQYF
TRBJ1-2 | - | - | TRBV27 | TGTGCCAGCAGTGCCGGGGCACAGAACTATGGCTACACCTTC | CASSAGAQNYGYTF
TRBJ2-2 | - | - | TRBV6-5 | TGTGCCAGCAGTTACGGAGGGGCCGGGGAGCTGTTTTTT | CASSYGGAGELFF
TRBJ2-7 | - | - | TRBV7-9 | TGTGCCAGCAGCTTACCTATGACTAGCTACGAGCAGTACTTC | CASSLPMTSYEQYF
TRBJ2-3 | few | - | TRBV30 | TGTGCCTGGGGCCGGCGGCAGGGGAATGCAGATACGCAGTATTTT | CAWGRRQGNADTQYF
TRBJ2-1 | - | - | TRBV7-7 | TGTGCTAGCAGCTTAGTCCTGCTAGCGGAGCAGTTCTTC | CASSLVLLAEQFF
TRBJ2-3 | - | TRBD1 | TRBV11-2 | TGTGCCAGCAGCCTAGGGGGCTTCAGCACAGATACGCAGTATTTT | CASSLGGFSTDTQYF
TRBJ2-7 | - | - | TRBV7-8 | TGTGCCAGCAGCCTGGCCCAACAAGTCTACGAGCAGTACTTC | CASSLAQQVYEQYF
TRBJ1-6 | - | - | TRBV4-1 | TGCGCCAGCAGCCAAGTAGCATATAATTCACCCCTCCACTTT | CASSQVAYNSPLHF
TRBJ2-7 | once | - | TRBV9 | TGTGCCAGCAGCGACGGTCTGGAGCAGTACTTC | CASSDGLEQYF
TRBJ1-5 | - | - | TRBV7-8 | TGTGCCAGCAGTAGGGCAGCCTCCAATCAGCCCCAGCATTTT | CASSRAASNQPQHF
TRBJ2-1 | few | - | TRBV4-3 | TGCGCCAGCAGCCAAGATGGGCGTGGTCATGAGCAGTTCTTC | CASSQDGRGHEQFF
TRBJ2-7 | - | TRBD1 | TRBV9 | TGTGCCAGCAGCCTGACAGGGGGCGGCTACGAGCAGTACTTC | CASSLTGGGYEQYF
TRBJ1-2 | - | - | TRBV4-2 | TGTGCCAGCAGCCAGACAGTTAACTATGGCTACACCTTC | CASSQTVNYGYTF
TRBJ2-1 | - | - | TRBV5-1 | TGCGCCAGCAGCTTGATTCGGGGGCCTTACAATGAGCAGTTCTTC | CASSLIRGPYNEQFF
TRBJ1-5 | - | TRBD1 | TRBV7-9 | TGTGCCAGCAGCTCTACCACAGGGGACGGCAATCAGCCCCAGCATTTT | CASSSTTGDGNQPQHF
TRBJ2-1 | - | - | TRBV27 | TGTGCCAGCAGTTTCCGGGGCCTGGGAAATGAGCAGTTCTTC | CASSFRGLGNEQFF
TRBJ2-1 | many | - | TRBV29-1 | TGCAGCGGATGGGTCAATGAGCAGTTCTTC | CSGWVNEQFF
TRBJ2-3 | - | - | TRBV29-1 | TGCAGCGTTGACTTCCGGGAAACGCAGTATTTT | CSVDFRETQYF
TRBJ1-5 | few | - | TRBV27 | TGTGCCAGCAGTGTAATGCCCGATCAGCCCCAGCATTTT | CASSVMPDQPQHF
TRBJ1-1 | few | - | TRBV30 | TGTGCCTGGAGCCAGGGACGGAGGGTCACTGAAGCTTTCTTT | CAWSQGRRVTEAFF
TRBJ2-1 | - | - | TRBV6-5 | TGTGCCAGCAGTTACTCGATGTCCCACACCTACAATGAGCAGTTCTTC | CASSYSMSHTYNEQFF
TRBJ2-5 | - | - | TRBV6-6 | TGTGCCAGCAGTTACGCCGAGGGCTTCGAGACCCAGTACTTC | CASSYAEGFETQYF
TRBJ1-2 | few | - | TRBV29-1 | TGCAGCGTTGAAAAGCGATCTGAGTTCTATGGCTACACCTTC | CSVEKRSEFYGYTF
TRBJ2-7 | - | - | TRBV30 | TGTGCCTGTGAGGACCTGGGGGAAACCTATATGACCTACGAGCAGTACTTC | CACEDLGETYMTYEQYF
TRBJ2-3 | - | - | TRBV2 | TGTGCCAGCTACAGGGCTAGCACAGATACGCAGTATTTT | CASYRASTDTQYF
TRBJ1-2 | few | - | TRBV9 | TGTGCCAGCACCCCCGGCACTAACTATGGCTACACCTTC | CASTPGTNYGYTF
TRBJ2-7 | - | - | TRBV4-2 | TGTGCCAGCAGCCAATGGAATTTCCCGGAGACTCCCTACGAGCAGTACTTC | CASSQWNFPETPYEQYF
TRBJ2-7 | - | - | TRBV30 | TGTGCCTGGAGTATAGACTCAAGCTCCTACGAGCAGTACTTC | CAWSIDSSSYEQYF
TRBJ1-5 | - | TRBD1 | TRBV6-5 | TGTGCCAGCAGCCAGACAGGGGGGACTCAGCCCCAGCATTTT | CASSQTGGTQPQHF
TRBJ2-7 | - | TRBD1 | TRBV29-1 | TGCAGCGGCGTGACAGGGGGCAACGAGCAGTACTTC | CSGVTGGNEQYF
TRBJ2-5 | - | - | TRBV5-4 | TGTGCCAGCAGCTTTGGCTACCAAGAGACCCAGTACTTC | CASSFGYQETQYF
TRBJ2-7 | few | - | TRBV7-9 | TGTGCCACCTCCCCCCGGGACGTCGGGAACGAGCAGTACTTC | CATSPRDVGNEQYF
TRBJ1-5 | - | - | TRBV6-5 | TGTGCCAGCAGCGGGACTGGTAGCAATCAGCCCCAGCATTTT | CASSGTGSNQPQHF
TRBJ1-1 | few | - | TRBV7-9 | TGTGCCAGCAGCTTAGGCCGTACTGAAGCTTTCTTT | CASSLGRTEAFF
TRBJ2-1 | - | TRBD2 | TRBV30 | TGTGCCTGGAATCGGCGGGGGGGCATCAATGAGCAGTTCTTC | CAWNRRGGINEQFF
TRBJ2-1 | few | - | TRBV13 | TGTGCCAGCAGCCCCAGGGGAGTCTACAATGAGCAGTTCTTC | CASSPRGVYNEQFF
TRBJ1-1 | - | - | TRBV15 | TGTGCCACCAGCAAACAATCGGGACACATGAACACTGAAGCTTTCTTT | CATSKQSGHMNTEAFF
TRBJ2-1 | - | - | TRBV7-9 | TGTGCCAGCAGCGGGCAGATCTACAATGAGCAGTTCTTC | CASSGQIYNEQFF
TRBJ1-2 | - | - | TRBV5-4 | TGTGCCAGCAGCCTTGGGGGGAACTATGGCTACACCTTC | CASSLGGNYGYTF
TRBJ1-1 | - | TRBD1 | TRBV6-5 | TGTGCCAGCAGTCCTACAGGGGGTAGGACTGAAGCTTTCTTT | CASSPTGGRTEAFF
TRBJ2-7 | - | - | TRBV7-9 | TGTGCCAGCAGCTTAGTTCTGGGAGGCTACGAGCAGTACTTC | CASSLVLGGYEQYF
TRBJ2-1 | many | - | TRBV5-5 | TGTGCCAGCAGCTTAGATGTTGTGGGGCGTAATGAGCAGTTCTTC | CASSLDVVGRNEQFF